The subject of this entry is one T cell receptor (beta chain). Source study methods: Amplifying reference gene primers gave estimates of nucleated cell counts. Sequenced by immunoSEQ multiplex PCR; TCRdb stores in-frame clones only, minus some. D and trimming were read from the DNA, whereas the V and J calls and clone size are those reported in that table. The sample shows about 120,000 clones, about 85% of them seen only once. The data were obtained in a study of blood T cell repertoires in COVID-19. The CDR3 sequence is 14 residues long. V lost 1 base to trimming and J lost 7 bases; unmatched junction nucleotides: 2. Germline lookup yields CDR1 SGHKS and CDR2 YYEKEE (reference sequence).

The chain uses TRBV5-5 and TRBJ1-4; TRBD1 aligns across 9 bases. The source of this sequence is a human donor in a cohort sampled during active COVID-19. Material: peripheral blood. CDR3 sequence: CASSLTGGFEKLFF. In nucleotides, the CDR3 is TGTGCCAGCAGCTTGACAGGGGGCTTTGAAAAACTGTTTTTT. Looking up the rest from reference TRBV5-5 and TRBJ1-4 gives the full variable domain: DAGVTQSPTHLIKTRGQQVTLRCSPISGHKSVSWYQQVLGQGPQFIFQYYEKEERGRGNFPDRFSARQFPNYSSELNVNALLLGDSALYLCASSLTGGFEKLFFGSGTQLSVL.